This paragraph reports one T cell receptor (beta chain). Its antigen is undetermined. The method was immunoSEQ multiplex PCR; TCRdb's version includes in-frame clones alone and lacks a portion of them. The table has 80,000 or so clones, 84% seen once. The data derive from a study of OX40 agonist ivuxolimab in advanced cancers. Across the whole study: The patients got ivuxolimab, which is an agonistic anti-OX40 (CD134) antibody. Patients were dosed intravenously with ivuxolimab at 0.01 to 10 mg/kg every 2 weeks. Averaging about 60 years in age, with a range of about 20 to 90, the cohort was 82.7% male.

Whole-study findings and limits: CD4+ and CD8+ blood T cells expanded clonally by week 6 at 0.1 to 3.0 mg/kg.

CDR1 is SGDLS and CDR2 is YYNGEE in the germline V gene. V trimming: 3 bases; J trimming: 1 base; junction bases outside the gene matches: 10. This CDR3 contains 18 residues. This sequence originates from an adult with an advanced solid tumor such as melanoma, head and neck, liver or kidney cancer. This chain connects TRBV9 to TRBJ2-3, with 11 bases lining up with TRBD2. The specimen was CD4+ or CD8+ T cells sorted from blood, collected in a trial of the OX40 agonist ivuxolimab. CDR3 sequence (DNA): TGTGCCAGCAGCGCCCCACTAGCGGGAGTTGGTGGCACAGATACGCAGTATTTT. Translating it yields CASSAPLAGVGGTDTQYF. Complete variable domain (other parts from reference TRBV9 and TRBJ2-3): DSGVTQTPKHLITATGQRVTLRCSPRSGDLSVYWYQQSLDQGLQFLIQYYNGEERAKGNILERFSAQQFPDLHSELNLSSLELGDSALYFCASSAPLAGVGGTDTQYFGPGTRLTVL.